These 22 T cell receptor beta chains were sequenced from one sample in a study of PD-1 blockade in classical Hodgkin lymphoma (dated by TCRdb to 2018 to 2021). This specimen's time point label, interpreted: cycle 1 day 1 (C1D1), immediately before nivolumab initiation. Every trial patient had relapsed after autologous stem cell transplantation, and cohorts A, B and C differed in prior brentuximab vedotin exposure. Magnetic negative selection with a Miltenyi CD4+ T cell isolation kit was used to purify CD4+ T cells from thawed PBMCs. Library preparation used the immunoSEQ multiplex PCR assay. What TCRdb holds here is the immuneACCESS table cut down to in-frame rearrangements. Part of the clones is not present; checked against another copy, under half of the missing clones reflect an unresolved V gene, and the others are unexplained. The sample table lists approximately 25,000 clones, less than 90% of them with a count of one. About 1.8% of the sample lies in the top ten.

This material consisted of CD4+ T cells from blood, taken at baseline. These receptors were obtained from a human donor with classical Hodgkin lymphoma.

This clone has only one observation. The rearrangement joins TRBV7-2 to TRBJ1-3; D is ambiguous. The CDR3 loop spans 14 amino acids. Germline lookup yields CDR1 SGHTA and CDR2 FQGNSA. The V end lost 1 base, the J end lost 3 bases, and 7 bases lay between the germline ends. The CDR3 nucleotides are TGTGCCAGCAGCTTAGGAGGGAGTGGAAACACCATATATTTT. This codes for CASSLGGSGNTIYF.

The rearrangement joins TRBV7-8 to TRBJ1-2, with D perhaps matching TRBD1 (6 bases). Germline CDR1 reads SGHVS; CDR2 reads FQNEAQ. The CDR3 has 15 amino acids. Trimming removed 7 bases from V and 3 bases from J, with 18 bases in between. This CDR3 is CASTVFPDSHYGYTF. The CDR3 nucleotides read TGTGCCAGCACGGTCTTCCCGGACAGCCACTATGGCTACACCTTC.

The chain recombines TRBV7-2 with TRBJ1-2, with a possible D match to TRBD1 (5 bases). This CDR3 is built from 15 residues. Per germline, CDR1 SGHTA and CDR2 FQGNSA. Trimming shortened V by 1 base and J by 1 base, and 10 bases separated the two germline ends. CDR3 sequence: CASSLGSGGNYGYTF. The CDR3 nucleotides read TGTGCCAGCAGCTTAGGATCGGGGGGTAACTATGGCTACACCTTC. The full variable domain, rest sourced from reference TRBV7-2 and TRBJ1-2, is GAGVSQSPSNKVTEKGKDVELRCDPISGHTALYWYRQSLGQGLEFLIYFQGNSAPDKSGLPSDRFSAERTGGSVSTLTIQRTQQEDSAVYLCASSLGSGGNYGYTFGSGTRLTVV.

This chain uses TRBV5-1 with TRBJ1-2, with D unclear. The length of the CDR3 is 14 residues. Germline V gene data show CDR1 as SGHRS and CDR2 as YFSETQ. V shed 0 bases and J shed 4 bases, with 10 bases lying between them. As DNA, the CDR3 is TGCGCCAGCAGCTTGGCGGCAGGCCCCTATGGCTACACCTTC. Translated, it gives CASSLAAGPYGYTF.

This rearrangement joins TRBV7-2 to TRBJ2-2; D is possibly TRBD1 (8 bases). Germline V gives CDR1 SGHTA, CDR2 FQGNSA. CDR3 size: 15 residues. V lost 1 base and J 7 bases, leaving 13 bases between the germline ends. The CDR3: CASSLVQGGIGELFF. Written as DNA, the CDR3 is TGTGCCAGCAGCTTAGTACAGGGGGGGATCGGGGAGCTGTTTTTT.

V gene TRBV11-2 combines with J gene TRBJ2-2, with D perhaps TRBD1 (6 bases). The length of the CDR3 is 17 residues. V was shortened by 3 bases and J by 0 bases, with 14 bases between the two germline ends. CDR1 is SGHAT, CDR2 FQNNGV, per germline. For the CDR3, the DNA is TGTGCCAGCAGCTTCGCCTTCAGGGGTACGAACACCGGGGAGCTGTTTTTT. Its protein product is CASSFAFRGTNTGELFF.

The rearrangement links TRBV18 to TRBJ1-5, with 8 nucleotides matching TRBD1. CDR3 size: 15 residues. With 3 bases clipped from V and 4 bases from J, the junction kept 5 bases outside the gene matches. Looked up from germline, CDR1 is KGHSH and CDR2 is LQKENI. The CDR3 reads CASSPGTGNNQPQHF. The CDR3 coding sequence is TGTGCCAGCTCACCCGGGACAGGAAATAATCAGCCCCAGCATTTT. The whole variable domain, filled in from reference TRBV18 and TRBJ1-5, reads NAGVMQNPRHLVRRRGQEARLRCSPMKGHSHVYWYRQLPEEGLKFMVYLQKENIIDESGMPKERFSAEFPKEGPSILRIQQVVRGDSAAYFCASSPGTGNNQPQHFGDGTRLSIL.

This sequence joins TRBV5-1 and TRBJ1-4; 9 bases map to TRBD1. CDR1 and CDR2 from the germline V gene are SGHRS and YFSETQ. This CDR3 is 15 amino acids long. The V gene end was trimmed by 5 bases and the J gene end by 6 bases; junction bases not matched to a gene: 8. This CDR3 reads CASRGRTGGDEKLFF. Here the CDR3 DNA reads TGCGCCAGCAGGGGCCGAACAGGGGGCGATGAAAAACTGTTTTTT.

The chain uses TRBV6-5 and TRBJ1-5; D is possibly TRBD1 (6 bases). CDR3 length: 15 residues. In germline, CDR1 is MNHEY, CDR2 SVGAGI. Between the trimmed V and J ends, which lost 5 bases and 7 bases, there was a span of 18 bases. DNA of the CDR3: TGTGCCAGCAGTATAGATCTACAGGGAGGGCAGCCCCAGCATTTT. Translated, it gives CASSIDLQGGQPQHF.

The gene calls are TRBV7-1 and TRBJ1-5, with 9 nucleotides matching TRBD1. TRBV7-1 qualifies as an ORF whose function is uncertain. The V gene end was trimmed by 4 bases and the J gene end by 0 bases; junction bases not matched to a gene: 7. The CDR3 totals 17 residues. CDR3: CASSFWTGDHSNQPQHF. In DNA, the CDR3 is TGTGCCAGCAGCTTCTGGACAGGGGACCATAGCAATCAGCCCCAGCATTTT.

This chain connects TRBV7-8 to TRBJ2-3, with D tentatively TRBD1 (6 bases). V gave up 2 bases and J gave up 7 bases, with 22 bases separating them. The CDR3 is 17 amino acids. CDR1 is SGHVS, CDR2 FQNEAQ, per germline. CDR3 coding DNA: TGTGCCAGCAGCTTAAGATTAGCAGGGGCGGTCGTTCATACGCAGTATTTT. Encoded protein: CASSLRLAGAVVHTQYF. Complete variable domain (other parts from reference TRBV7-8 and TRBJ2-3): GAGVSQSPRYKVAKRGQDVALRCDPISGHVSLFWYQQALGQGPEFLTYFQNEAQLDKSGLPSDRFFAERPEGSVSTLKIQRTQQEDSAVYLCASSLRLAGAVVHTQYFGPGTRLTVL.

This clone has just one count. The V gene is TRBV6-5, the J gene TRBJ2-1, with 10 bases aligning to TRBD2. The CDR3 contains 15 residues. Germline-derived CDR1 and CDR2 are MNHEY and SVGAGI. V gave up 3 bases and J gave up 8 bases; unmatched junction bases: 7. The CDR3: CASSYRSGGGHEQFF. The CDR3 DNA is TGTGCCAGCAGTTATAGAAGCGGGGGGGGCCATGAGCAGTTCTTC.

The chain carries TRBV30 and TRBJ2-5; 10 bases align to TRBD1. This CDR3 has 14 residues. Germline V gene sequence: CDR1 GTSNPN, CDR2 SVGIG (reference sequence). V shed 1 base, J shed 6 bases, and the junction held 5 bases outside the gene matches. DNA for the CDR3: TGTGCCTGGAGTGCCGGGACAGGGGTTAAGACCCAGTACTTC. It translates to CAWSAGTGVKTQYF.

This clone was counted between two and nine times. This chain connects TRBV10-3 to TRBJ1-2; the D is unclear. CDR3 size: 12 residues. Between the trimmed V and J ends, which lost 2 bases and 5 bases, there was a span of 6 bases. Germline CDR1 is ENHRY and CDR2 is SYGVKD. In DNA, the CDR3 is TGTGCCATCAGTGAGACAGATTATGGCTACACCTTC. Protein product: CAISETDYGYTF.

The chain uses TRBV7-3 and TRBJ2-7; D tentatively reads TRBD1 or TRBD2 (5 bases each). V dropped 5 bases and J dropped 3 bases, with 17 bases sitting between them. The CDR3 length is 15 residues. Germline V gives CDR1 SGHTA, CDR2 FQGTGA. In DNA form, the CDR3 reads TGTGCCAGCAGCCCGGGGCCGGGCGGCGGCTACGAGCAGTACTTC. It is translated as CASSPGPGGGYEQYF. The full variable domain, its missing parts supplied by reference TRBV7-3 and TRBJ2-7, is GAGVSQTPSNKVTEKGKYVELRCDPISGHTALYWYRQSLGQGPEFLIYFQGTGAADDSGLPNDRFFAVRPEGSVSTLKIQRTERGDSAVYLCASSPGPGGGYEQYFGPGTRLTVT.

The gene calls are TRBV2 and TRBJ2-2; D is undetermined. Germline CDR1 and CDR2: SNHLY and FYNNEI. V lost 10 bases, J lost 0 bases, and 9 bases lay in between. The CDR3 is 13 amino acids. CDR3 DNA sequence: TGTGCCACCCGCGGCTCGAACACCGGGGAGCTGTTTTTT. Translated, it gives CATRGSNTGELFF.

The V call is TRBV5-6, the J call TRBJ2-3; TRBD1 matches at 8 bases. This CDR3 is 16 amino acids long. The V segment lost 0 bases and the J segment 1 base; nucleotides outside the gene matches: 4. The germline CDR1 and CDR2 sequences are SGHDT and YYEEEE. Here the CDR3 DNA reads TGTGCCAGCAGCTTGGTGGACAGGGTGGGCACAGATACGCAGTATTTT. As protein: CASSLVDRVGTDTQYF.

The chain links TRBV7-3 to TRBJ2-2; no definite D call. This CDR3 spans 13 amino acids. The V end was cut by 3 bases, the J end by 5 bases, with 7 bases between. Germline values: CDR1 SGHTA, CDR2 FQGTGA. The CDR3 sequence is CASSFDPTGELFF. CDR3 nucleotides: TGTGCCAGCAGCTTTGATCCAACCGGGGAGCTGTTTTTT.

J is TRBJ2-7 and V is TRBV28; D unclear. The CDR3 runs to 13 residues. Germline CDR1 is MDHEN and CDR2 is SYDVKM. The V and J ends lost 7 bases and 6 bases respectively, with 16 bases between them. CDR3 nucleotide sequence: TGTGCCAGCACCGATTGGATGCAGACCGAGCAGTACTTC. It specifies CASTDWMQTEQYF.

The chain carries TRBV11-3 and TRBJ2-7, with D uncertain. Looked up from germline, CDR1 is SGHNT and CDR2 is YENEEA. The CDR3 covers 12 residues. The V and J ends lost 5 bases and 4 bases respectively, with 9 bases between them. The CDR3 DNA reads TGTGCCAGCAGCCTTCAGAGTTACGAGCAGTACTTC. As protein: CASSLQSYEQYF.

The V call is TRBV6-6, the J call TRBJ1-3; 9 bases map to TRBD1. Germline values: CDR1 MNHNY, CDR2 SVGAGI (reference sequence). The V segment lost 4 bases and the J segment 4 bases; nucleotides outside the gene matches: 5. The CDR3 spans 15 residues. The CDR3 sequence is CASSSRTGAGNTIYF. For the CDR3, the DNA is TGTGCCAGCAGTTCACGGACAGGGGCAGGAAACACCATATATTTT.

About this clone itself: The sample carries other DNA sequences with the same CDR3. The J gene is TRBJ2-3, the V gene TRBV18; 8 positions match TRBD1. V gave up 6 bases and J gave up 6 bases; unmatched junction bases: 8. The CDR3 totals 14 residues. CDR1 and CDR2 (germline): KGHSH, LQKENI. Written as DNA, the CDR3 is TGTGCCAGCTCGCCGACAGGGGTAGGCGATACGCAGTATTTT. This sequence encodes CASSPTGVGDTQYF.